A selection of T cell receptor beta chains follows, all from one sample in a study of T-cell reconstitution after alpha-beta-depleted transplantation in children. TCRdb re-called the PCR reads through MiXCR, storing one row per CDR3 protein. The profile shows 240,000 or so distinct CDR3 sequences, less than 9% of them singletons. The sequenced sample was PBMCs, mostly from graft donor cells, obtained 180 days after TCRalphabeta/CD19-depleted stem cell transplant. The receptors shown here come from a male patient aged 10 to 17 who had a stem cell transplant for acute lymphoblastic leukemia, so the T cells may come from the graft donor. Both conserved end residues are part of each CDR3. The D gene is left open where the match is weak. Clone size is given for some rows only: seen once, a few or many times, or a class if the clone is expanded.

clone_size	v_call	d_call	j_call	cdr3_nt	cdr3_aa
few	TRBV7-2	.	TRBJ1-5	TGTGCCAGCAGCTTCGACAGGAGGCAGCCCCAGCATTTT	CASSFDRRQPQHF
many	TRBV10-3	TRBD2	TRBJ2-7	TGTGCCATCAGTGACGTATTGGGAGGGGAGCAGTACTTC	CAISDVLGGEQYF
many	TRBV7-3	TRBD1	TRBJ2-7	TGTGCCAGCAGCTTGCAGGGACAGGGGGTCAACGAGCAGTACTTC	CASSLQGQGVNEQYF
many	TRBV28	.	TRBJ2-2	TGTGCCAGCAGTTACAGGTTCTACACCGGGGAGCTGTTTTTT	CASSYRFYTGELFF
many	TRBV12-3/TRBV12-4	.	TRBJ2-1	TGTGCCAGCAGTCGGAAGGGGAGCTCCTACAATGAGCAGTTCTTC	CASSRKGSSYNEQFF
many	TRBV12-3/TRBV12-4	.	TRBJ2-3	TGTGCCAGCAGATCCAGGGAGGAGGCAGATACGCAGTATTTT	CASRSREEADTQYF
many	TRBV4-3	.	TRBJ2-3	TGCGCCAGCAGCCAAGGCTACATGGCAGATACGCAGTATTTT	CASSQGYMADTQYF
many	TRBV18	.	TRBJ2-1	TGTGCCAGCTCACCACTTAACTCCTACAATGAGCAGTTCTTC	CASSPLNSYNEQFF
few	TRBV6-2/TRBV6-3	.	TRBJ1-5	TGTGCCAGCAGTGTCACTAGCAATCAGCCCCAGCATTTT	CASSVTSNQPQHF
many	TRBV10-2	.	TRBJ1-5	TGCGCCAGCAGACCTTCCCTTCTGGGCGAGCCCCAGCATTTT	CASRPSLLGEPQHF
many	TRBV4-2	.	TRBJ1-2	TGTGCCAGCAGCCAACAGGGTGATGGCTACACCTTC	CASSQQGDGYTF
many	TRBV12-3/TRBV12-4	TRBD1	TRBJ2-1	TGTGCCAGCAGTCAGGGGGCTGGGGGTGAGCAGTTCTTC	CASSQGAGGEQFF
many	TRBV6-5	TRBD1	TRBJ1-1	TGTGCCAGCGTTCCCCTTGGGACAGTCACTGAAGCTTTCTTT	CASVPLGTVTEAFF
many	TRBV7-8	.	TRBJ2-5	TGTGCCAGCAGCTTCCCCGGGGACAAAGCCGGGGAGACCCAGTACTTC	CASSFPGDKAGETQYF
many	TRBV29-1	.	TRBJ2-7	TGCAGCGTTGAAGAGGCAGGCAGGTCCTCCTACGAGCAGTACTTC	CSVEEAGRSSYEQYF
few	TRBV9	TRBD1	TRBJ1-1	TGTGCCAGCAGCGCTAACAGGGGAGTGAGCACTGAAGCTTTCTTT	CASSANRGVSTEAFF
many	TRBV13	.	TRBJ2-1	TGTGCCAGCAGCTTAGGGGTGGGAACCAATGAGCAGTTCTTC	CASSLGVGTNEQFF
many	TRBV11-2	.	TRBJ2-7	TGTGCCAGCAGCCTCTGGGGGAGGACGTACGAGCAGTACTTC	CASSLWGRTYEQYF
many	TRBV20-1	.	TRBJ2-7	TGCAGTGCTAGAGACCTCGAGGAGAGTAACGAGATCTACGAGCAGTACTTC	CSARDLEESNEIYEQYF
many	TRBV2	.	TRBJ2-1	TGTGCCAGCAGTGATCAGAACCCGGCCTACAATGAGCAGTTCTTC	CASSDQNPAYNEQFF
few	TRBV19	TRBD1	TRBJ1-2	TGTGCCAGTAGTCCGGACAGGTTCCGCACATGGTACTATGGCTACACCTTC	CASSPDRFRTWYYGYTF
many	TRBV20-1	.	TRBJ1-1	TGCAGTGCTTCCGGGACACCGGTTTTGAACACTGAAGCTTTCTTT	CSASGTPVLNTEAFF
many	TRBV6-5	.	TRBJ2-1	TGTGCCAGCAGTTCACAGGGACCCCCCAATGAGCAGTTCTTC	CASSSQGPPNEQFF
few	TRBV20-1	.	TRBJ2-3	TGCAGTGCTAGAGATGCGGGGGCTAGCACAGATACGCAGTATTTT	CSARDAGASTDTQYF
many	TRBV7-9	.	TRBJ2-3	TGTGCCAGCAGCACCGGTCGGGTGGATACGCAGTATTTT	CASSTGRVDTQYF
many	TRBV5-6	.	TRBJ2-3	TGTGCCAGCAGCTTGCAACTAGTCGGCACAGATACGCAGTATTTT	CASSLQLVGTDTQYF
many	TRBV7-3	.	TRBJ2-3	TGTGCCAGCAGCCCTAGACAGGCGAGCACAGATACGCAGTATTTT	CASSPRQASTDTQYF
many	TRBV4-1	TRBD2	TRBJ2-7	TGCGCCAGCCATTTGGGACTAGCGGAAAATAACTACGAGCAGTACTTC	CASHLGLAENNYEQYF
many	TRBV3-1	.	TRBJ1-5	TGTGCCAGCAGTTGGGTCGGGCAGCTCTATAGCAATCAGCCCCAGCATTTT	CASSWVGQLYSNQPQHF
many	TRBV6-1	TRBD1	TRBJ1-2	TGTGCCAGCAGGAAGGGACAGGGGGCGCACGGCTACACCTTC	CASRKGQGAHGYTF
many	TRBV5-4	.	TRBJ2-1	TGTGCCAGCAGCTTCGAATATGAGCAGTTCTTC	CASSFEYEQFF
many	TRBV12-3/TRBV12-4	TRBD2	TRBJ2-1	TGTGCCAGCAGTTTAAGGCTAGCGGGAGTTAGGTCCTACAATGAGCAGTTCTTC	CASSLRLAGVRSYNEQFF
many	TRBV5-1	.	TRBJ1-1	TGCGCCAGCAGCCATTACACAGGGAGGGTGTCTGAAGCTTTCTTT	CASSHYTGRVSEAFF
many	TRBV7-6	.	TRBJ2-5	TGTGCCAGCAGCTTGGCCGGGAACCTCGAGTACTTC	CASSLAGNLEYF
many	TRBV28	TRBD1	TRBJ2-7	TGTGCCAGCAGCACGGACAGGGGGCTTTTCTACGAGCAGTACTTC	CASSTDRGLFYEQYF
many	TRBV7-9	.	TRBJ2-7	TGTGCCAGCGGACACAGATACGAGCAGTACTTC	CASGHRYEQYF
many	TRBV7-8	.	TRBJ1-1	TGTGCCAGCAGCACACCCCGGGGACATCTGAACACTGAAGCTTTCTTT	CASSTPRGHLNTEAFF
.	TRBV24-1	.	TRBJ2-1	TGTGCCACCATTGATTTCAGGGGAAATGAGCAGTTCTTC	CATIDFRGNEQFF
many	TRBV11-3	.	TRBJ2-1	TGTGCCAGCAGCTTAAGGGTTGGGGGACTTAGCTCCTACAATGAGCAGTTCTTC	CASSLRVGGLSSYNEQFF
few	TRBV23-1	.	TRBJ2-7	TGCGCCAGCAGTCAATGGTATATGCTGGCTAGCGTCAGAGGAGAGCAGTACTTC	CASSQWYMLASVRGEQYF